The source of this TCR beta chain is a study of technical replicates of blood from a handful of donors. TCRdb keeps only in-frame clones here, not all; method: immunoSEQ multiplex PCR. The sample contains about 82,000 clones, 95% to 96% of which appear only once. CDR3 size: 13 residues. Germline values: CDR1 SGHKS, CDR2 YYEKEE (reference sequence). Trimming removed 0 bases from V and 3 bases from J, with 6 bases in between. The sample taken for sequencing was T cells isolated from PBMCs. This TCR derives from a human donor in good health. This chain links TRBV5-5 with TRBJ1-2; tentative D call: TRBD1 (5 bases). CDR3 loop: CASSLAGDYGYTF. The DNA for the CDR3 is TGTGCCAGCAGCTTGGCGGGGGACTATGGCTACACCTTC.